This entry is about one TCR beta chain. Per the germline V gene, CDR1 is SGDLS and CDR2 is YYNGEE. Trimming removed 1 base from V and 5 bases from J, with 18 bases in between. CDR3 length equals 16 residues. Here immunoSEQ multiplex PCR was the method, and the copy in TCRdb shows in-frame clones only, minus some. The sample includes several thousand clones, around three quarters of them seen just once. This specimen comes from a study of immune evolution from preneoplasia to lung adenocarcinoma. V usage is TRBV9 and J usage is TRBJ2-5; no definite D call. The sequencing sample was made of FFPE lung adenocarcinoma in situ tissue. This receptor was obtained from a person between 60 and 80 years old with lung adenocarcinoma. In DNA, the CDR3 is TGTGCCAGCAGCGTAAAGGATGGTTCGTTCGGGGAGACCCAGTACTTC. Residues: CASSVKDGSFGETQYF.